Below, 3 T cell receptor beta chains from the same sample are listed, as sequenced in a study of shared clonotypes between healthy human individuals. Assay used: immunoSEQ multiplex PCR; TCRdb lists only in-frame clones, some missing. The sample lists 2 million to 3 million clones; 93% were seen once. The sample taken for sequencing was naive CD4+ T cells from PBMCs. This sample's subset: CD45RA+ positively selected. The origin of the receptors is a man younger than 30 in good health. Some clones in this sample may be carry-over from other donors' samples.

This chain joins TRBV4-3 and TRBJ1-5; D remains unclear. Trimming shortened V by 0 bases and J by 1 base, and 10 bases separated the two germline ends. This CDR3 is built from 16 residues. Germline-derived CDR1 and CDR2 are LGHNA and YSLEER. In DNA, the CDR3 is TGCGCCAGCAGCCAAGATTTTACAATGAGCAATCAGCCCCAGCATTTT. As protein: CASSQDFTMSNQPQHF.

This clone occurred a few times. The chain uses TRBV6-6 and TRBJ1-1, with D tentatively TRBD1 (6 bases). This CDR3 has 16 amino acids. The ends were cut back, 6 bases at V and 2 bases at J, with 19 bases in the middle. The germline gives CDR1 MNHNY, CDR2 SVGAGI (reference sequence). The CDR3 region is CASRLTQGKGNTEAFF. CDR3 DNA: TGTGCCAGCAGACTTACTCAGGGGAAGGGAAACACTGAAGCTTTCTTT.

This chain uses TRBV28 with TRBJ1-4, with no clear D. Germline loops: CDR1 MDHEN, CDR2 SYDVKM. This CDR3 has 13 amino acids. The V and J ends lost 8 bases and 4 bases respectively, with 11 bases between them. The CDR3 DNA follows: TGTGCCAGCGAGACCGTCCTTAATGAAAAACTGTTTTTT. It is translated as CASETVLNEKLFF.